This T cell receptor (beta chain) was profiled in a study of blood T cells in healthy people across ages. Using a J-beta primer mix together with a sample-barcoded 5' primer, a second PCR was run for roughly 7 to 12 cycles. Every molecule of cDNA carried a tag from a template-switch adaptor with 12 random nucleotides. In TCRdb, the 5' RACE reads were re-called with MiXCR into one record per CDR3 protein. The profile shows about 640,000 distinct CDR3 sequences, 45% to 65% of them singletons. A note on this clonotype: The antigen is unknown.

Study-level results: Donor CMV status, an unknown factor, possibly confounded changes in expanded clonotypes.

The receptor's source is a man in his 60s in good health. The sequenced sample was blood.

Written as DNA, the CDR3 is TGCGCCAGCAGCTTGGCTGCGGGAGCAAGCAATGAGCAGTTCTTC. Its translation is CASSLAAGASNEQFF. V usage is TRBV5-1 and J usage is TRBJ2-1, with 7 bases that match TRBD2. V was pared by 0 bases and J by 6 bases, with 6 bases of the junction left unmatched. The CDR3 spans 15 residues. Germline values: CDR1 SGHRS, CDR2 YFSETQ.